Following are 2 T cell receptor beta chains from one sample sequenced in a study of cytotoxic CD8 clonotypes in ibrutinib-treated CLL. The protocol was immunoSEQ multiplex PCR, while the TCRdb copy is restricted to in-frame clones and leaves out a portion. This sample has over 250,000 clones, with 65% to 85% found just once. The sample was PBMCs, taken at disease progression, from a patient treated with ibrutinib. The source is a human donor with chronic lymphocytic leukemia.

V gene TRBV7-6 combines with J gene TRBJ2-5, with 8 bases lining up with TRBD1. The CDR3 has 15 amino acids. Germline CDR1 SGHVS, CDR2 FNYEAQ. V lost 8 bases to trimming and J lost 5 bases; unmatched junction nucleotides: 13. The CDR3 region has the DNA TGTGCCAGCTCGGGGACAGGCCGCACTCAGGAGACCCAGTACTTC. Translation gives CASSGTGRTQETQYF.

The chain couples TRBV18 to TRBJ2-7; 7 positions match TRBD1. Germline loops: CDR1 KGHSH, CDR2 LQKENI. The junction had 2 bases not matched to a gene; V was cut back by 1 base and J by 5 bases. CDR3 length: 13 residues. CDR3 bases: TGTGCCAGCTCACCACTACAGGGGAACGAGCAGTACTTC. It yields the protein CASSPLQGNEQYF.